The 21 T cell receptor beta chains in this list originate from one sample, sequenced in a study of T cell changes during pregnancy in multiple sclerosis. The table came from immunoSEQ multiplex PCR; TCRdb's copy has only in-frame clones and leaves some out. The sample yields tens of thousands of clones, roughly 90% seen once. The material was CD8+ T cells from peripheral blood mononuclear cells, obtained before pregnancy. Every receptor here comes from a female donor with multiple sclerosis, enrolled in a pregnancy study.

The V gene is TRBV19, the J gene TRBJ1-3; 8 bases are a match to TRBD1. Germline CDR1 and CDR2: LNHDA and SQIVND (reference sequence). V shed 3 bases and J 4 bases; nucleotides not matched to a gene: 8. This CDR3 is built from 16 residues. The CDR3 DNA follows: TGTGCCAGTAGTATCCAGGGGGCGAGTCCCGGAAACACCATATATTTT. Translated, it gives CASSIQGASPGNTIYF. The whole variable domain, remainder taken from reference TRBV19 and TRBJ1-3, is DGGITQSPKYLFRKEGQNVTLSCEQNLNHDAMYWYRQDPGQGLRLIYYSQIVNDFQKGDIAEGYSVSREKKESFPLTVTSAQKNPTAFYLCASSIQGASPGNTIYFGEGSWLTVV.

This clone was seen once. The chain is built from TRBV6-5 and TRBJ1-1; 7 positions match TRBD1. From germline, CDR1 is MNHEY and CDR2 SVGAGI. V lost 5 bases to trimming and J lost 1 base; unmatched junction nucleotides: 7. The CDR3 is made up of 15 amino acids. CDR3 sequence (DNA): TGTGCCAGCAGTACCGGACAGGACGGGAACACTGAAGCTTTCTTT. Its translation is CASSTGQDGNTEAFF.

The chain links TRBV4-2 to TRBJ1-5, with TRBD1 as a possible D gene (5 bases). CDR3 length: 16 amino acids. V shed 5 bases and J shed 5 bases, with 19 bases lying between them. Germline CDR1 LGHNA, CDR2 YNFKEQ. CDR3 sequence: CASSFYGARVDQPQHF. In nucleotides, the CDR3 is TGTGCCAGCAGCTTCTATGGGGCCAGGGTGGATCAGCCCCAGCATTTT.

This clone showed up just once. This chain joins TRBV4-2 and TRBJ1-1; D gene ambiguous. Trimming stripped 1 base from V and 0 bases from J, with 15 bases between. The CDR3 length is 17 residues. Germline values: CDR1 LGHNA, CDR2 YNFKEQ. The CDR3 sequence is CASSQGVGSLMNTEAFF. Written as DNA, the CDR3 is TGTGCCAGCAGCCAAGGGGTGGGCAGCCTCATGAACACTGAAGCTTTCTTT.

The chain employs TRBV9 and TRBJ2-7; TRBD1 agrees at 9 bases. Germline V gene sequence: CDR1 SGDLS, CDR2 YYNGEE. Unmatched junction bases numbered 6, after V lost 2 bases and J lost 3 bases. This CDR3 comprises 15 residues. The CDR3 here is CASSVDGTGFYEQYF. The CDR3 DNA follows: TGTGCCAGCAGCGTGGACGGGACAGGGTTCTACGAGCAGTACTTC.

The V gene is TRBV7-3, the J gene TRBJ2-3; tentatively, D is TRBD1 (8 bases). V was cut by 3 bases and J by 1 base, with 14 bases left in between. CDR3 length: 16 amino acids. Germline-derived CDR1 and CDR2 are SGHTA and FQGTGA. The CDR3: CASSFAQGGGTDTQYF. CDR3 coding DNA: TGTGCCAGCAGCTTCGCACAGGGGGGGGGCACAGATACGCAGTATTTT.

This chain links TRBV7-6 with TRBJ2-3; no firm D call. The CDR3 extends over 13 amino acids. In germline, CDR1 is SGHVS, CDR2 FNYEAQ. The germline V and J ends were trimmed by 0 bases and 5 bases, with 6 bases remaining between them. The CDR3 DNA reads as TGTGCCAGCAGCTTAGCCGTTTTAGATACGCAGTATTTT. This gives the protein CASSLAVLDTQYF.

V and J are TRBV9 and TRBJ2-1; 7 nucleotides align to TRBD2. This CDR3 spans 13 amino acids. Per germline, CDR1 SGDLS and CDR2 YYNGEE. The V segment lost 4 bases and the J segment 8 bases; nucleotides outside the gene matches: 6. The CDR3 coding sequence is TGTGCCAGCAGCCACTGGGGGGGAGATGAGCAGTTCTTC. It encodes CASSHWGGDEQFF.

The chain carries TRBV4-1 and TRBJ2-7, with 8 bases lining up with TRBD1. The V gene's germline CDR1 is MGHRA and CDR2 YSYEKL. The CDR3 loop spans 15 amino acids. After removal of 3 bases from V and 2 bases from J, the junction contained 6 bases not matched to a gene. This chain's CDR3 is CASSHPPTGAYEQYF. CDR3 sequence (DNA): TGCGCCAGCAGCCACCCACCGACAGGGGCCTACGAGCAGTACTTC.

The rearrangement links TRBV23-1 to TRBJ2-5; D call uncertain. TRBV23-1 is annotated as an ORF whose role is uncertain. The CDR3 has 15 residues. V lost 0 bases, J lost 2 bases, and 10 bases lay in between. CDR3 sequence: CASSQSKVRQETQYF. CDR3 sequence (DNA): TGCGCCAGCAGTCAATCGAAAGTCAGACAAGAGACCCAGTACTTC.

The J gene is TRBJ1-6, the V gene TRBV10-3; D is perhaps TRBD1 (5 bases). V lost 2 bases to trimming and J lost 0 bases, with 11 bases between them. The CDR3 runs to 17 residues. CDR1 and CDR2 (germline): ENHRY, SYGVKD. The CDR3 sequence: CAISEADRSSYNSPLHF. The DNA for the CDR3 is TGTGCCATCAGTGAGGCCGACAGAAGCTCCTATAATTCACCCCTCCACTTT.

The rearrangement links TRBV9 to TRBJ2-3, with D maybe TRBD2 (6 bases). Germline CDR1 and CDR2: SGDLS and YYNGEE. Trimming removed 4 bases from V and 1 base from J, with 16 bases in between. This CDR3 is built from 16 residues. In nucleotides, the CDR3 is TGTGCCAGCAGCCATTTACGGGGGAGCCGCACAGATACGCAGTATTTT. Amino acid sequence: CASSHLRGSRTDTQYF.

The CDR3 coding sequence is TGTGCCAGCAGCTCCTGGACTGCTAGCACAGATACGCAGTATTTT. Its protein product is CASSSWTASTDTQYF. V usage is TRBV9 and J usage is TRBJ2-3; maybe TRBD2 (5 bases). The CDR3 covers 15 residues. The germline gives CDR1 SGDLS, CDR2 YYNGEE. Trimming removed 4 bases from V and 0 bases from J, with 12 bases in between.

J is TRBJ1-1 and V is TRBV10-2, with a possible D match to TRBD1 (5 bases). Germline values: CDR1 WSHSY, CDR2 SAAADI. V was shortened by 4 bases and J by 3 bases, with 12 bases between the two germline ends. The CDR3 is 14 residues long. The CDR3 DNA reads TGCGCCAGCAGTGGTGACAGTCTGGACACTGAAGCTTTCTTT. Translating gives CASSGDSLDTEAFF.

The rearrangement joins TRBV5-8 to TRBJ2-1; 11 bases are a match to TRBD2. The J segment lost 10 bases and the V segment lost 3 bases, leaving 9 bases of the junction unmatched. This CDR3 has 15 residues. Looked up from germline, CDR1 is SGHTS and CDR2 is YDEGEE. The CDR3 loop reads CASSSGTSGGLEQFF. The DNA of the CDR3 is TGTGCCAGCAGCTCTGGGACTAGCGGCGGACTGGAGCAGTTCTTC.

J is TRBJ1-2 and V is TRBV27, with TRBD1 as a possible D gene (5 bases). Germline V gene sequence: CDR1 MNHEY, CDR2 SMNVEV (reference sequence). Trimming pared 4 bases from V and 0 bases from J, leaving 18 bases between. The length of the CDR3 is 17 residues. The CDR3 DNA reads TGTGCCAGCAGTTCTCAAGGAGGGACGATCACTAACTATGGCTACACCTTC. Amino acids: CASSSQGGTITNYGYTF.

The V gene is TRBV7-9, the J gene TRBJ1-4, with 7 bases matching TRBD1. From germline, CDR1 is SEHNR and CDR2 FQNEAQ (reference sequence). The ends lost 3 bases at V and 6 bases at J; junction bases unmatched: 13. There are 17 residues in the CDR3. This CDR3 is CASSFLGGAELDEKLFF. Written as DNA, the CDR3 is TGTGCCAGCAGCTTTCTAGGGGGCGCTGAATTAGATGAAAAACTGTTTTTT.

This rearrangement joins TRBV5-1 to TRBJ2-3; TRBD2 aligns across 8 bases. J lost 6 bases, V lost 0 bases, and 3 bases had no gene match. The CDR3 is 14 amino acids. Per the germline V gene, CDR1 is SGHRS and CDR2 is YFSETQ. The CDR3 protein is CASSLGGGTDTQYF. In nucleotides, the CDR3 is TGCGCCAGCAGCTTGGGCGGGGGGACGGATACGCAGTATTTT.

V usage is TRBV9 and J usage is TRBJ2-1; D is possibly TRBD2 (5 bases). Per germline, CDR1 SGDLS and CDR2 YYNGEE. This CDR3 spans 14 amino acids. V was cut by 0 bases and J by 5 bases, with 9 bases left in between. CDR3 sequence (DNA): TGTGCCAGCAGCGTAGGGCTAGCAGACAATGAGCAGTTCTTC. Protein product: CASSVGLADNEQFF.

The chain carries TRBV6-1 and TRBJ2-7; D uncertain. The V end lost 6 bases, the J end lost 7 bases, and 10 bases lay between the germline ends. CDR3 size: 11 residues. CDR1 and CDR2 (germline): MNHNS, SASEGT. The CDR3 nucleotides read TGTGCCAGCAGAGCCCTACGGGAGCAGTACTTC. Its translation is CASRALREQYF.

The V and J genes are TRBV6-5 and TRBJ1-2; tentatively, D is TRBD1 (5 bases). This CDR3 is built from 15 residues. V was shortened by 2 bases and J by 6 bases, with 16 bases between the two germline ends. The V gene's germline CDR1 is MNHEY and CDR2 SVGAGI. CDR3 amino acids: CASSYAGTLTHGYTF. The CDR3 DNA follows: TGTGCCAGCAGTTACGCCGGGACTCTGACACATGGCTACACCTTC.